Listed below are T cell receptor beta chains from one sample, sequenced in a study of patients and donors after allogeneic stem cell transplantation. MiXCR, run by TCRdb on the RT-PCR reads, gives a single entry per CDR3 protein. The data contain about 57,000 distinct CDR3 sequences, 10% to 15% of them singletons. The specimen was blood, either unsorted or a sorted T cell fraction (not recorded which). These receptor sequences come from a human donor who was either an allogeneic HSCT recipient or a stem cell or donor lymphocyte infusion donor (not recorded which). It is not recorded whose cells these are; they may come from a transplant donor. Each CDR3 is given with its conserved first and last residue. A D gene is named only where the DNA matches it firmly. The listing skips clone size in some rows; elsewhere it reads once, few, many or a size class.

TRBD1	few	TRBV6-5	TRBJ2-7	TGTGCCAGCAGTGAAAACAGGGGAGACTACGAGCAGTACTTC	CASSENRGDYEQYF
NA	NA	TRBV3-1	TRBJ2-1	TGTGCCAGCAGCCACTACAATGAGCAGTTCTTC	CASSHYNEQFF
NA	few	TRBV6-1	TRBJ2-3	TGTGCCAGCAGTGAAGCGAGGGAGCCACTCCCATGGGATACGCAGTATTTT	CASSEAREPLPWDTQYF
NA	many	TRBV5-1	TRBJ1-1	TGCGCCAGCAGCAGGGAGGACGGCACTGAAGCTTTCTTT	CASSREDGTEAFF
TRBD1	few	TRBV4-1	TRBJ1-6	TGCGCCAGCAGCCAAGTCCGGGACAGTCATTCACCCCTCCACTTT	CASSQVRDSHSPLHF
NA	many	TRBV20-1	TRBJ2-2	TGCAGTGCTAGATCGCGGAGCTACACCGGGGAGCTGTTTTTT	CSARSRSYTGELFF
NA	NA	TRBV18	TRBJ2-1	TGTGCCAGCTCACCGGGGGTATGGGATGATGAGCAGTTCTTC	CASSPGVWDDEQFF
TRBD2	few	TRBV20-1	TRBJ2-1	TGCAGTGCTAGCACGAGCGGGAGGGCTTGGAATGAGCAGTTCTTC	CSASTSGRAWNEQFF
NA	NA	TRBV3-1	TRBJ2-3	TGTGCCAGCTACCCTGGGGGGGGACATTCGGATACGCAGTATTTT	CASYPGGGHSDTQYF
NA	many	TRBV9	TRBJ1-6	TGTGCCAGCAGCGTAGATGGGTATTCACCCCTCCACTTT	CASSVDGYSPLHF
TRBD1	many	TRBV7-2	TRBJ2-1	TGTGCCAGCAGCTTAGGATCCGGGACAGGGAACAATGAGCAGTTCTTC	CASSLGSGTGNNEQFF
NA	few	TRBV19	TRBJ2-1	TGTGCCAGTAGTATAGTCGGTATTCACAATGAGCAGTTCTTC	CASSIVGIHNEQFF
NA	many	TRBV6-5	TRBJ1-2	TGTGCCAGCAGGAGGACACTATCCTCCTATGGCTACACCTTC	CASRRTLSSYGYTF
TRBD2	NA	TRBV11-2	TRBJ2-1	TGTGCCAGCAGCCCCCCCAGGGCTAGCGGGGCACATACCAATGAGCAGTTCTTC	CASSPPRASGAHTNEQFF
NA	many	TRBV29-1	TRBJ2-1	TGCAGCGCAGACAAGGCCGGACTTAATTTCGACAATGAGCAGTTCTTC	CSADKAGLNFDNEQFF
NA	NA	TRBV6-5	TRBJ2-6	TGTGCCAGCAGTTACGGTTCGAGAGACTCTGGGGCCAACGTCCTGACTTTC	CASSYGSRDSGANVLTF
NA	few	TRBV12-3/TRBV12-4	TRBJ2-2	TGTGCCAGCAGTCCCATTTACACCGGGGAGCTGTTTTTT	CASSPIYTGELFF
NA	few	TRBV12-3/TRBV12-4	TRBJ1-5	TGTGCCAGCCTTCGGGGGTGGGACAATCAGCCCCAGCATTTT	CASLRGWDNQPQHF
NA	many	TRBV12-3/TRBV12-4	TRBJ1-2	TGTGCCAGCAGTGCGCTCCCCGGGGGCAACTATGGCTACACCTTC	CASSALPGGNYGYTF
TRBD2	NA	TRBV7-7	TRBJ2-1	TGTGCTAGCAGCTTAGGACCGGGACTAGCGGACAATGAGCAGTTCTTC	CASSLGPGLADNEQFF
NA	NA	TRBV19	TRBJ2-1	TGTGCCAGTAGTATAGATCGGATGGGCGATGAGCAGTTCTTC	CASSIDRMGDEQFF
NA	many	TRBV6-6	TRBJ1-2	TGTGCCAGCAGTTACTCGAGGGCAGCTAACTATGGCTACACCTTC	CASSYSRAANYGYTF
NA	NA	TRBV3-1	TRBJ1-4	TGTGCCAGCAGCCAAGAGATCGGGAATATCGGAGAAAAACTGTTTTTT	CASSQEIGNIGEKLFF
NA	many	TRBV20-1	TRBJ2-2	TGCAGTGCTAGTAGTGCCGGCACCGGGGAGCTGTTTTTT	CSASSAGTGELFF
NA	many	TRBV15	TRBJ1-3	TGTGCCACCAGCCCCGAACCCGGAAACACCATATATTTT	CATSPEPGNTIYF
TRBD2	NA	TRBV19	TRBJ2-1	TGTGCCAGTAGTAAACTAGCCGGGACTAGCTACAATGAGCAGTTCTTC	CASSKLAGTSYNEQFF
TRBD1	few	TRBV2	TRBJ1-2	TGTGCCAGCAGTGAAGCACAGGGGGACTATGGCTACACCTTC	CASSEAQGDYGYTF
TRBD1	NA	TRBV5-4	TRBJ2-7	TGTGCCAGCAGCTTGGATCAGGGGGCGTACGAGCAGTACTTC	CASSLDQGAYEQYF
TRBD1	NA	TRBV20-1	TRBJ2-7	TGCAGTGCTAGAGTATCCGGGACAGGGCCACTTATCGGGCAGTACTTC	CSARVSGTGPLIGQYF
NA	NA	TRBV15	TRBJ2-1	TGTGCCACCAGCAGAGATAGACTTACCGCCTACAATGAGCAGTTCTTC	CATSRDRLTAYNEQFF
NA	NA	TRBV6-2/TRBV6-3	TRBJ1-2	TGTGCCAGCAGTTACCCCCTCACCTTC	CASSYPLTF
NA	NA	TRBV7-6	TRBJ2-2	TGTGCCAGCAGCTTCGGATGGAACACCGGGGAGCTGTTTTTT	CASSFGWNTGELFF
NA	NA	TRBV7-7	TRBJ2-1	TGTGCTAGCAGCCGGGGAGACAGCTCCTACAATGAGCAGTTCTTC	CASSRGDSSYNEQFF
NA	NA	TRBV25-1	TRBJ2-2	TGTGCCAGCAGTGACCGCGCATCCCCCGGGGAGCTGTTTTTT	CASSDRASPGELFF
TRBD2	many	TRBV5-5	TRBJ2-3	TGTGCCAGCACGCCGGGACTATGGGGCCCAGATACGCAGTATTTT	CASTPGLWGPDTQYF
TRBD2	few	TRBV7-9	TRBJ2-3	TGTGCCAGCAGCTTAGAGCTTGGACTAGCGGGAGACACAGATACGCAGTATTTT	CASSLELGLAGDTDTQYF
TRBD1	NA	TRBV18	TRBJ1-2	TGTGCCAGCTCACCATCGACCGGGACAGGGGGCGCCTTGGTCTATGGCTACACCTTC	CASSPSTGTGGALVYGYTF
NA	many	TRBV7-6	TRBJ1-1	TGTGCCAGCAGCTTAGCGGCAGGGGTAACGACTGAAGCTTTCTTT	CASSLAAGVTTEAFF
NA	few	TRBV19	TRBJ2-1	TGTGCCAGTAGTATAGAGGCGATTAGCTCCTACAATGAGCAGTTCTTC	CASSIEAISSYNEQFF
NA	NA	TRBV15	TRBJ1-4	TGTGCCACCAGCAGAAGGTCTCCATTACAGGGCCCCCCAACTAATGAAAAACTGTTTTTT	CATSRRSPLQGPPTNEKLFF
NA	few	TRBV2	TRBJ1-5	TGTGCCAGCAGTGGGGCTAATCACGCCCCGGGGCAGCCCCAGCATTTT	CASSGANHAPGQPQHF
NA	NA	TRBV4-1	TRBJ2-1	TGCGCCAGCAGCCAACTTGCGGGGGCTGGAGCGGAGCAGTTCTTC	CASSQLAGAGAEQFF
NA	NA	TRBV19	TRBJ2-1	TGTGCCAGTAGTCCCAACTTCCGGGGCAATGAGCAGTTCTTC	CASSPNFRGNEQFF
TRBD2	NA	TRBV9	TRBJ2-7	TGTGCCAGCAGCGTAGCGGCGGGAGTCTACGAGCAGTACTTC	CASSVAAGVYEQYF
NA	few	TRBV20-1	TRBJ2-1	TGCAGTGCTAGTACTGGAATGACAGTATACAATGAGCAGTTCTTC	CSASTGMTVYNEQFF
NA	many	TRBV20-1	TRBJ1-3	TGCAGTGCTAGATTACCGGATTTTGGAAACACCATATATTTT	CSARLPDFGNTIYF
TRBD2	NA	TRBV11-2	TRBJ2-2	TGTGCCAGCAGCCCGGGGGGACTAGCGAAATATAACACCGGGGAGCTGTTTTTT	CASSPGGLAKYNTGELFF
TRBD2	NA	TRBV6-5	TRBJ2-7	TGTGCCAGCGGACTAGCGGGAGGGTCAACGAGCTACGAGCAGTACTTC	CASGLAGGSTSYEQYF
NA	few	TRBV29-1	TRBJ1-1	TGCAGCGGATATGCGAACACTGAAGCTTTCTTT	CSGYANTEAFF
NA	many	TRBV5-1	TRBJ1-5	TGCGCCAGCAGCTTGGAATCAGGGTGGCAGCCCCAGCATTTT	CASSLESGWQPQHF
NA	NA	TRBV5-1	TRBJ2-2	TGCGCCAGCAGCTTGGCACGGGGGCGCAACACCGGGGAGCTGTTTTTT	CASSLARGRNTGELFF
NA	many	TRBV7-6	TRBJ1-1	TGTGCCACTGCGGACAGTTTGAAGGCTGAAGCTTTCTTT	CATADSLKAEAFF
NA	few	TRBV11-1	TRBJ2-5	TGTGCCAGCAGCTTAGAGGTACAGGGCCCGGAGACCCAGTACTTC	CASSLEVQGPETQYF
TRBD2	few	TRBV4-1	TRBJ2-1	TGCGCCAGCAGCCAAGCAGCTCCTCCGAAGGGGAGGGATAGCTCCTACAATGAGCAGTTCTTC	CASSQAAPPKGRDSSYNEQFF
NA	many	TRBV2	TRBJ2-1	TGTGCCAGCACCGGGAATGAGCAGTTCTTC	CASTGNEQFF